This T cell receptor beta chain was recorded in a study of shared clonotypes between healthy human individuals. Here immunoSEQ multiplex PCR was the method, and the copy in TCRdb shows in-frame clones only, minus some. The sample lists some 2,400,000 clones, 95% occurring once. The TCR was taken from a young man in good health. Material for sequencing was naive CD4+ T cells sorted from blood. The subset was: CD45RA+ positively selected.

CDR3 nucleotide sequence: TGCAGCGTTGAAGGGAGCGGGAGAAGAAATGAGCAGTTCTTC. Protein product: CSVEGSGRRNEQFF. This sequence joins TRBV29-1 and TRBJ2-1; 8 bases agree with TRBD2. The CDR3 contains 14 residues. Germline values: CDR1 SQVTM, CDR2 ANQGSEA. V dropped 1 base and J dropped 7; count of bases not matched to a gene: 6.